The present T cell receptor beta chain was sequenced within a study of cytomegalovirus exposure and HLA in healthy donors listed by TCRdb under 2017. A note on the overall study: According to an earlier analysis of a few hundred of the donors, some 180 million T cells yielded 95 million to 140 million unique TCR beta sequences and approximately 280 Gb of sequence data. In addition to the first cohort of 650 to 800 subjects, a separate validation cohort of about 120 different subjects was used. In a later analysis, previously published TCR beta repertoires from 666 donors were re-analyzed and high-resolution HLA genotyping was added so that TCR occurrence patterns could be studied. Across under 500 genotyped donors of the cohort, an average of roughly 230,000 unique TCR beta nucleotide sequences per donor were sequenced, and approximately 17% of those sequences were non-productive. The aim of the study was to test whether cataloging public T cell receptors could identify signatures of past pathogen exposure. The study used immunosequencing to profile the T cell repertoires of hundreds of subjects and linked those repertoires to cytomegalovirus serostatus. Genome-wide SNP genotypes for about three fifths of the 666 donors were used in a later genetic analysis, which treated that subset as a discovery cohort. Typing coverage differed by locus: A, B, C, DRB1 and DQB1 were typed in roughly 620-630 donors, DQA1 in about 550, DPA1 in around 580, and DPB1 in roughly 470. Of the 300 to 500 genotyped donors, roughly 80% were placed in the genetic ancestry cluster associated with self-reported Caucasian donors. Every repertoire in the discovery cohort had been generated on one and the same sequencing platform. Four or five DR-DQ haplotypes were treated as single units for association and clustering because of strong linkage in the cohort. To predict cytomegalovirus infection status, the study combined high-throughput TCR immunosequencing, statistical association of individual TCRs with disease status, and machine learning. An earlier analysis of approximately 580 of the donors used high-throughput TCR beta sequencing to judge whether each TCR beta V gene segment behaved as functional or pseudogenic. Class I and class II HLA loci were covered by the typing at four-digit resolution. Rather than using new phenotypic data, the later analysis identified candidate immune exposures from TCR beta sequences and from how often those sequences occurred across donors. Alongside the repertoire data, information on donor age, sex, ethnicity and CMV serostatus was compiled. Roughly 300 gigabases of sequencing data and tens of millions of unique TCR sequences were included in an early release covering around 650 HLA-typed donors. Beyond this particular receptor, the publication reports: Across donors, most TCR sequences were observed very rarely, whereas some public TCRs were present in many individuals. Only TCR beta chains were sequenced in this cohort, and the absence of alpha or paired-chain data limited detectable features. In a later analysis, HLA-associated TCR beta chains were found to be more clonally expanded and to have lower generation probabilities than equally common non-associated chains. According to the authors, the approach could potentially be generalized to other disease states and immunological phenotypes. For the cohort, immune exposure information was limited to CMV serostatus. A further reported finding was that TCR beta sequences accurately predicted the HLA-A and HLA-B alleles for most subjects in the first cohort. In a later genetic analysis, fewer N-insertions in productive TCRs were reported among donors in an Asian-associated ancestry cluster than the approximately 630-donor mean. Linkage disequilibrium might explain the correlated functional status among segregating V segments, but an unknown experimental factor could not be excluded. In an earlier analysis of some 550 of the donors, most TCR beta V segments were observed in productive rearrangements about 87% or about 30% of the time, broadly matching IMGT annotations. An association between a missense DCLRE1C variant and V-gene and J-gene trimming of TCR beta chains was found in a later genetic analysis and replicated in an independent cohort. Some 16 rarely observed V segments, including chromosome 9 orphons, were excluded from the earlier analysis of 550 to 700 of the donors because counts were too low. A few of the identified cytomegalovirus-associated TCR beta chains were confirmed in vitro to be specific for cytomegalovirus antigens. According to a later analysis, TCR association rates differed among HLA loci, with DRB1 alleles showing the most associated TCRs and HLA-C alleles showing the fewest. A group of highly shared sequence variants was considered likely to be a technical artifact of the sequencing pipeline. In a later analysis, around 15,000 TCR beta sequences were associated with specific HLA alleles at a false discovery rate of 0.05. The classifier was reported to diagnose cytomegalovirus status with high specificity and sensitivity in both the original cohort and the validation cohort. Presence/absence analyses assumed roughly uniform sequencing depth across donors, an assumption that may not hold. Some IMGT-functional V segments, including TRBV6-2 and TRBV6-3, could not be distinguished by the 87-base-pair reads and were therefore excluded. When HLA alleles, especially DR and DQ, strongly co-occurred, TCR associations were difficult to assign to individual alleles. The study gave a list of more than 150 TCR beta chains associated with cytomegalovirus. Because HLA typing was unavailable for some donors at each locus, only the typed subset was used in association tests. According to a later analysis, parvovirus B19, influenza, CMV and Epstein-Barr virus appeared linked to several top co-occurrence clusters. According to a later analysis, most CMV-associated TCR beta chains appeared to be HLA-restricted, and the HLA associations seemed to be driven largely by CMV exposure.

The sample holds a few counts of this clone. Its target antigen remains unknown. Base qualities are not at hand, and no much larger clone is one base apart. Preparation of the library involved the immunoSEQ multiplex PCR assay. For the multiplex PCR, a mixture combining 60 forward primers for TCR Vbeta segments and 13 reverse primers for TCR Jbeta segments was used. The CDR3 region of rearranged TCR beta genes was amplified from genomic DNA by a multiplex PCR assay. The amplified TCR beta libraries were sequenced on the Illumina HiSeq System as 87-base-pair reads. In the authors' own workflow: In a later analysis, around 80 million unique TCR beta chains were counted across the 500 to 700 repertoires, and about 10 million of these chains were shared by at least two donors. Raw reads were error-corrected and collapsed into unique sequences by a nearest-neighbor algorithm in which closely related sequences were merged to remove PCR and sequencing errors. To assign V, D and J gene segments, CDR3 sequences were aligned to IMGT reference sequences. For a sequence to be retained, a match of at least six nucleotides to both a V gene segment and a J gene segment was required. A rearrangement counted as productive if the CDR3 had no stop codons and remained in frame with V and J, and every other rearrangement counted as non-productive. Following IMGT convention, CDR3 was defined as the stretch from the second conserved V-encoded cysteine to the conserved J-encoded phenylalanine. The earlier analysis of some 550 of the donors excluded any sequence lacking an unambiguous match to a single V gene segment. An earlier analysis of 550 to 650 of the donors classified V segments as functional when productive rearrangements were above 56.7% and as segregating when the standard deviation between donors was above 5%. To diagnose cytomegalovirus status from the catalog of TCR beta chain sequences, a statistical classification framework was built. A later analysis assigned V and J genes by comparing TCR nucleotide sequences with IMGT/GENE-DB human TR gene sequences. A later analysis assigned CDR3 sequences and most-parsimonious VDJ recombination scenarios with the TCRdist pipeline. In a later analysis, every TCR beta chain was defined by the combination of its CDR3 amino acid sequence and its V-gene family, and reads without a unique V-gene family were dropped. To address suspected cross-contamination and a sequencing artifact, a later analysis removed roughly 580 highly shared, low-generation-probability nucleotide sequences. A later analysis calculated a clonal expansion index for each public chain from normalized within-repertoire ranks of inferred template counts. A later analysis computed generation probabilities with a VDJ recombination model fitted to out-of-frame rearrangements, and checked the results against IGoR. Hypergeometric tests were used in a later analysis to score TCR-TCR, TCR-HLA and TCR-CMV co-occurrence, with a repertoire-size bias correction applied to the TCR pairs. In a later analysis, false discovery rates were estimated by permuting HLA or CMV assignments 20 times. In a later analysis, co-occurring TCRs were grouped using DBSCAN, with TCRdist sequence similarity added in when clustering inside HLA-allele-positive subsets. Repertoires with fewer than 30,000 or more than 120,000 public chains were left out of co-occurrence clustering, as were several repertoires with anomalous nucleotide sharing. TCRdb holds this immuneACCESS table with in-frame rearrangements only. Some clones are missing; in checked studies, unresolved V genes explain under half, and the rest has no known cause. V, J and clone size are taken as reported in that table, and D and trimming were inferred from the DNA itself. The sample table contains some 74,000 clones; only one count was recorded for approximately 70% of them. Less than 25% of the sample is held by the ten biggest clonotypes.

Measured from the cysteine to the phenylalanine, the CDR3 is 16 residues long. Only CDR3 DNA is held: 48 bases, read in frame from base 1. Trimming leaves V shorter by 4 bases and J shorter by 3 bases, with the junction holding 8 bases beyond the gene matches. The germline V gene encodes CDR1 SGHRS and CDR2 YFSETQ. The cohort comprised some 730 healthy bone marrow donors. At the time of sampling, every cohort member was nominally healthy, though immune exposures that went unrecorded were likely present. The donor was CMV seropositive and belonged to the group of over 250 seropositive cohort members. A peripheral blood sample was collected from each donor, and TCR beta sequencing was performed on peripheral blood mononuclear cells. Genomic DNA was extracted from the blood cell samples with the Qiagen DNeasy Blood Extraction Kit.

This TCR was sampled from a man aged 40-49 years in good health and CMV-seropositive. Input material: PBMCs. The receptor chain draws on TRBV5-1 and TRBJ1-3, with 9 middle bases fitting TRBD1. The nucleotide sequence is TGCGCCAGCAGCCCCGAGGGACAGGGAAGTGGAAACACCATATATTTT. Translated, it reads CASSPEGQGSGNTIYF.